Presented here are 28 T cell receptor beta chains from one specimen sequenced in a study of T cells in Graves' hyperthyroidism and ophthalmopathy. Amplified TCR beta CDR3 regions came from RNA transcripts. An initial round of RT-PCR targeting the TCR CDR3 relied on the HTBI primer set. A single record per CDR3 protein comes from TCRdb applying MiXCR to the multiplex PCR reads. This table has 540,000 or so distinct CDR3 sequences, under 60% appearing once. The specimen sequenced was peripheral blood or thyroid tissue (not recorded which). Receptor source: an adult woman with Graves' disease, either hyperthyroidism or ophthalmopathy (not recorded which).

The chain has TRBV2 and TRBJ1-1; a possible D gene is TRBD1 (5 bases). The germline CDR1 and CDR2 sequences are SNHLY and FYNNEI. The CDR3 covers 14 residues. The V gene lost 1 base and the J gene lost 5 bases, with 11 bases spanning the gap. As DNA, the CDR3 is TGTGCCAGCAGTGAAGGGGCAGGGATGACTGAAGCTTTCTTT. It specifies CASSEGAGMTEAFF.

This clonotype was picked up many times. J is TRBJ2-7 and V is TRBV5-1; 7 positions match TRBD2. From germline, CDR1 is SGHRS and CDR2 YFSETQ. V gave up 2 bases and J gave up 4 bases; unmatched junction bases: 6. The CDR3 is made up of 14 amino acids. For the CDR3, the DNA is TGCGCCAGCAGCTTTGGACTAGAACCGTACGAGCAGTACTTC. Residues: CASSFGLEPYEQYF.

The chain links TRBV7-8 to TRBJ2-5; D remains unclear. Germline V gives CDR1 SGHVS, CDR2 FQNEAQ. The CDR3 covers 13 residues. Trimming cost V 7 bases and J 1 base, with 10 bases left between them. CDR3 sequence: CASTGVPQETQYF. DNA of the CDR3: TGTGCCAGCACGGGCGTACCCCAAGAGACCCAGTACTTC.

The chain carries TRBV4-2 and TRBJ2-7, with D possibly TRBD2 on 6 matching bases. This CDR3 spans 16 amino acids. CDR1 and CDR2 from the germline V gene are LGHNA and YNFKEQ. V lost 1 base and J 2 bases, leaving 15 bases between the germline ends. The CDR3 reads CASSQVLGTATYEQYF. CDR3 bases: TGTGCCAGCAGCCAAGTTTTGGGGACTGCAACCTACGAGCAGTACTTC.

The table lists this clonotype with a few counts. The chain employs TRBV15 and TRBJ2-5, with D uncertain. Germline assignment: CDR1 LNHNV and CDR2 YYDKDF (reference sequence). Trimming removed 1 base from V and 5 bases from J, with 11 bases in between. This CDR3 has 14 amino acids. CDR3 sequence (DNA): TGTGCCACCAGCAGAGCAAAGGGTGCGGAGACCCAGTACTTC. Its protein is CATSRAKGAETQYF.

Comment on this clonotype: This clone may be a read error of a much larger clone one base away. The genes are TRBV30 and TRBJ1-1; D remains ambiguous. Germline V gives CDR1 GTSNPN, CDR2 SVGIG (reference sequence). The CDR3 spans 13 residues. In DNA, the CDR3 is TGTGCCTGGAATGAGGGAGTGAACACTGAAGCTTCCTTT. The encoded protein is CAWNEGVNTEASF.

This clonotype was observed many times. CDR3 nucleotide sequence: TGTGCCAGCAGCCGCGGAAGGGACAGGGGTTCCTCTGGGGCCAACGTCCTGACTTTC. Translated, it gives CASSRGRDRGSSGANVLTF. The V gene is TRBV7-9, the J gene TRBJ2-6, with 10 bases identical to TRBD1. Trimming removed 5 bases from V and 0 bases from J; junction bases left unmatched: 10. Per germline, CDR1 SEHNR and CDR2 FQNEAQ (reference sequence). CDR3 length equals 19 residues.

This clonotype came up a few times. CDR3 amino acids: CASSQQGPEELFF. The CDR3 region has the DNA TGTGCCAGCAGCCAACAGGGGCCCGAGGAGCTGTTTTTT. This rearrangement joins TRBV3-1 to TRBJ2-2; D is possibly TRBD1 (6 bases). The CDR3 length is 13 residues. Per the germline V gene, CDR1 is LGHDT and CDR2 is YNNKEL (reference sequence). V was shortened by 2 bases and J by 10 bases, with 11 bases between the two germline ends.

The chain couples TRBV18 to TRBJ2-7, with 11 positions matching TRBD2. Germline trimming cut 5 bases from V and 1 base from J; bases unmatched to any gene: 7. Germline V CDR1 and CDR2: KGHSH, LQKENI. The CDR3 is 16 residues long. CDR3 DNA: TGTGCCAGCTCAATAATGACTAGCGGGACTTCCTACGAGCAGTACTTC. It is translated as CASSIMTSGTSYEQYF.

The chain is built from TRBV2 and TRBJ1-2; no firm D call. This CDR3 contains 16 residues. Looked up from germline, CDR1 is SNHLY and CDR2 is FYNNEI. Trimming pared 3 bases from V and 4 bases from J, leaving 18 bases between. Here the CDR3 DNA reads TGTGCCAGCAGTGATGTGGTCGTTTCTTTCGGCTATGGCTACACCTTC. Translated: CASSDVVVSFGYGYTF.

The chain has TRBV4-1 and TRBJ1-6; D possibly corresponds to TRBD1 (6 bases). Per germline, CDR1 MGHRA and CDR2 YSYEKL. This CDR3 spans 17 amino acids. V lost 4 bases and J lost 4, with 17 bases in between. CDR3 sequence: CASSPPGGGRYNSPLHF. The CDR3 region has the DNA TGCGCCAGCAGCCCCCCGGGGGGGGGCCGATATAATTCACCCCTCCACTTT.

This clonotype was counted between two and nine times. In DNA form, the CDR3 reads TGTGCCAGCAGCCATGGGGGCACTAATGAAAAACTGTTTTTT. Translated: CASSHGGTNEKLFF. V is TRBV3-1 and J is TRBJ1-4, with TRBD1 as a possible D gene (6 bases). Per the germline V gene, CDR1 is LGHDT and CDR2 is YNNKEL (reference sequence). This CDR3 is built from 14 residues. V gave up 3 bases and J gave up 2 bases, with 7 bases separating them.

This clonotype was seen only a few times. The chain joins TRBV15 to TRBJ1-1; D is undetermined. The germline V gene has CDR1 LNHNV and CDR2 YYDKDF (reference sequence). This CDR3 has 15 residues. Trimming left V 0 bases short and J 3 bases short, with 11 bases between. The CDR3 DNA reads TGTGCCACCAGCAGAGATAGGCAGCCGGACACTGAAGCTTTCTTT. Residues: CATSRDRQPDTEAFF.

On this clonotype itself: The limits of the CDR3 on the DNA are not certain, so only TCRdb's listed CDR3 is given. The CDR3 loop reads CASSFYICSARDRDRRNSPLHF. The chain has TRBV5-1 and TRBJ1-6. Germline assignment: CDR1 SGHRS and CDR2 YFSETQ. The CDR3 is made up of 22 amino acids, end residues included.

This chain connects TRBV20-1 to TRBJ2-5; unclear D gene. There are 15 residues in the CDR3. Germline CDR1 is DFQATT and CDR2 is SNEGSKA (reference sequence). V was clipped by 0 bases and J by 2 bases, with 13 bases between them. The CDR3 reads CSARDPRSGQETQYF. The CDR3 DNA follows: TGCAGTGCTAGAGATCCCCGGTCAGGTCAAGAGACCCAGTACTTC.

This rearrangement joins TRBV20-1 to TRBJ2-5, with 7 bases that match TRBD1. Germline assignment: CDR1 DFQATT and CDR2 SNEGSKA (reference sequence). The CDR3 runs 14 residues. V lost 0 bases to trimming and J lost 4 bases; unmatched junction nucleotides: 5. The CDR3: CSARDGRGPETQYF. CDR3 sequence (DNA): TGCAGTGCTAGAGATGGAAGGGGGCCAGAGACCCAGTACTTC.

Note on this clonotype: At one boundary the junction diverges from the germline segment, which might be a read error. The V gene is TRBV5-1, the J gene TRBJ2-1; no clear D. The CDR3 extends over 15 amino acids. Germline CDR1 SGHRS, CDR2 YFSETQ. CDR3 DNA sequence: TGTGCCAGCAGCTTGGTATGCGGTGCCTACAATGAGCAGTTCTTC. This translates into CASSLVCGAYNEQFF.

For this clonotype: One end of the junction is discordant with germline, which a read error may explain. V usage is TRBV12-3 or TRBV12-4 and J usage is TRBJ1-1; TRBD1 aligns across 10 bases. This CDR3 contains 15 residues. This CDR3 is CASSSADRGNTEASF. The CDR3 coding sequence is TGTGCCAGCAGTTCCGCGGACAGGGGGAACACTGAGGCTTCCTTT.

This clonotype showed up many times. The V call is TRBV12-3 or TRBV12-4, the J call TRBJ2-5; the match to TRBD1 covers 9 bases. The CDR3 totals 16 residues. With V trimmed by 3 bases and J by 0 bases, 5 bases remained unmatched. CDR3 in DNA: TGTGCCAGCAGTTTTTATAGGGACAGGGACCAAGAGACCCAGTACTTC. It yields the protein CASSFYRDRDQETQYF.

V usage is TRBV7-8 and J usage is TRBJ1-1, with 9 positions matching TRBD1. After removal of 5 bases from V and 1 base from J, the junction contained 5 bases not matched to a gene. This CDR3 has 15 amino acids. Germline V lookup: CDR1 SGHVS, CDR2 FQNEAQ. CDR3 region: CASSATGGWNTEAFF. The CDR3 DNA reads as TGTGCCAGCAGCGCCACAGGGGGCTGGAACACTGAAGCTTTCTTT.

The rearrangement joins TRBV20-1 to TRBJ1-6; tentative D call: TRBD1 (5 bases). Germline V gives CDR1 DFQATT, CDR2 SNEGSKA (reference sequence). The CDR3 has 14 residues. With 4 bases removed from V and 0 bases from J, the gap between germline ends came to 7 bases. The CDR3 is CSATDSSYNSPLHF. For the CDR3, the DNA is TGCAGTGCTACTGACAGCTCCTATAATTCACCCCTCCACTTT.

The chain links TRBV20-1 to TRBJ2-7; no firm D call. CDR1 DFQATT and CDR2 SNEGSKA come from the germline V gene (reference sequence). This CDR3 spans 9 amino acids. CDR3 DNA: TGCAGCAGCTTCTACGAGCAGTACTTC. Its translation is CSSFYEQYF.

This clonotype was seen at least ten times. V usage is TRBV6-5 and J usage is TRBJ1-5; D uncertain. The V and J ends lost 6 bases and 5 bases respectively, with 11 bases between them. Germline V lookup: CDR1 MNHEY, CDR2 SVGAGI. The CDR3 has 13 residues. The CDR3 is CASSRIVDQPQHF. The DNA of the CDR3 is TGTGCCAGCAGCCGCATCGTTGATCAGCCCCAGCATTTT.

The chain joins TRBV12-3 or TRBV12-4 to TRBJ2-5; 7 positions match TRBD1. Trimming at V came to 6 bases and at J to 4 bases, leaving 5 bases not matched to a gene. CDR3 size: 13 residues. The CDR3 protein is CASRRNRGETQYF. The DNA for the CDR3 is TGTGCCAGCAGGCGGAACAGGGGAGAGACCCAGTACTTC.

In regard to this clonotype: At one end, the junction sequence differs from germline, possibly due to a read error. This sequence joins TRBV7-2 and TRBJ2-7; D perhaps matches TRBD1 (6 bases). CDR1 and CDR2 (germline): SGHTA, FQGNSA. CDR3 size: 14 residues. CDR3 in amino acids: CASSLSQGNGELYF. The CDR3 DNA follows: TGTGCCAGCAGCTTATCGCAGGGGAACGGGGAGCTGTACTTC.

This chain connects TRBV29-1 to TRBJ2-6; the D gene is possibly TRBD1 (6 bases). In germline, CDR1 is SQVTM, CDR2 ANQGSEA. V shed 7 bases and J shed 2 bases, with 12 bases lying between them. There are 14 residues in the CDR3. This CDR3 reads CSALQGAGANVLTF. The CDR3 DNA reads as TGCAGCGCCTTACAGGGTGCTGGGGCCAACGTCCTGACTTTC.

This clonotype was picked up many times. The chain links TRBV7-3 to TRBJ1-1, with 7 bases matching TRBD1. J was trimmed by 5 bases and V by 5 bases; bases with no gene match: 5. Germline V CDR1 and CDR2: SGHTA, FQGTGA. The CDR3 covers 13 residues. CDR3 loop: CASSGQVRTEAFF. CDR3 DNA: TGTGCCAGCAGCGGACAGGTTCGAACTGAAGCTTTCTTT.

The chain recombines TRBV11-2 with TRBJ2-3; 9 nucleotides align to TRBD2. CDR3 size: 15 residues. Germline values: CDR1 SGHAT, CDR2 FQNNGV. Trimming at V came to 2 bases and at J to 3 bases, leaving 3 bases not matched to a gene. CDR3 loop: CASSLSSGKTDTQYF. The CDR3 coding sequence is TGTGCCAGCAGCTTATCTAGCGGGAAGACAGATACGCAGTATTTT.